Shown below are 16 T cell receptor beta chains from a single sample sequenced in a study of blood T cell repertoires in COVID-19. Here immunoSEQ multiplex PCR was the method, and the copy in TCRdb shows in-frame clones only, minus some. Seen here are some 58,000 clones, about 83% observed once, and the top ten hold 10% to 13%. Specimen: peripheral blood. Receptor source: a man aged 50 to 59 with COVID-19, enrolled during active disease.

The CDR3 region is CASSQARGAYGYTF. In nucleotides, the CDR3 is TGCGCCAGCAGCCAGGCCAGGGGGGCCTATGGCTACACCTTC. The rearrangement joins TRBV4-3 to TRBJ1-2, with 7 bases that match TRBD1. Trimming cost V 3 bases and J 4 bases; bases outside gene matches: 5. Germline loops: CDR1 LGHNA, CDR2 YSLEER. The CDR3 has 14 residues.

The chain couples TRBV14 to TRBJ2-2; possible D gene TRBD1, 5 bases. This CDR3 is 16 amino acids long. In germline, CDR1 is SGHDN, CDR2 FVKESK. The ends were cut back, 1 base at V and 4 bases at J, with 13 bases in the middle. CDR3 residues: CASSQVIGVLTGELFF. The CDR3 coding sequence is TGTGCCAGCAGCCAAGTAATAGGGGTCCTCACCGGGGAGCTGTTTTTT.

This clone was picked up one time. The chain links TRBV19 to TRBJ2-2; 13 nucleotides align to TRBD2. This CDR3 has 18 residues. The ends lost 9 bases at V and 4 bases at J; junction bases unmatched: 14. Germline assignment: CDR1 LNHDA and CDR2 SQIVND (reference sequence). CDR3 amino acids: CASLPRTSGSSSTGELFF. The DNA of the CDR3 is TGTGCCAGCTTACCCCGGACTAGCGGGAGTAGTAGCACCGGGGAGCTGTTTTTT.

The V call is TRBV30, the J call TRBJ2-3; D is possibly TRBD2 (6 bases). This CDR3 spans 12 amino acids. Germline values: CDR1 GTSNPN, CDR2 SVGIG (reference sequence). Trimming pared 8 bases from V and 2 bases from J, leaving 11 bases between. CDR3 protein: CAESGFTDTQYF. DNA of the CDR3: TGTGCCGAAAGCGGGTTCACAGATACGCAGTATTTT.

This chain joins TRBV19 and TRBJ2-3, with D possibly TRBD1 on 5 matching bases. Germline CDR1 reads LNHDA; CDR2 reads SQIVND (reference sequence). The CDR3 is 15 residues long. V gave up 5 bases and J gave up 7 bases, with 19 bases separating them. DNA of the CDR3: TGTGCCAGTAGTCTGACGGGTGTAAACAGGAATACGCAGTATTTT. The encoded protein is CASSLTGVNRNTQYF.

CDR3 amino acids: CASRPGTSGRIGETQYF. The CDR3 coding sequence is TGTGCCAGCAGACCCGGGACTAGCGGGAGGATCGGAGAGACCCAGTACTTC. This chain connects TRBV2 to TRBJ2-5, with 15 positions matching TRBD2. The CDR3 is 17 residues long. The trim removed 6 bases at V and 4 bases at J, leaving 9 bases unmatched. Germline assignment: CDR1 SNHLY and CDR2 FYNNEI.

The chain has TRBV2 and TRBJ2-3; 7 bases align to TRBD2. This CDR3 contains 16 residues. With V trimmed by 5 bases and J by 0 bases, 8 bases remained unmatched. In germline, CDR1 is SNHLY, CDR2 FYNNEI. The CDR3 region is CASSTPRGGSTDTQYF. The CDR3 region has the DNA TGTGCCAGCAGTACACCCCGCGGGGGAAGCACAGATACGCAGTATTTT.

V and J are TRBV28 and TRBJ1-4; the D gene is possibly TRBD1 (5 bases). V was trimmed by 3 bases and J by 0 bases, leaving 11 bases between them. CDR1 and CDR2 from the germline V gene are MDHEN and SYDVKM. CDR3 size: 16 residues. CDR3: CASSFGGAATNEKLFF. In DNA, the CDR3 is TGTGCCAGCAGTTTTGGTGGGGCCGCAACTAATGAAAAACTGTTTTTT. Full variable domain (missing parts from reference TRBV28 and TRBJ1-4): DVKVTQSSRYLVKRTGEKVFLECVQDMDHENMFWYRQDPGLGLRLIYFSYDVKMKEKGDIPEGYSVSREKKERFSLILESASTNQTSMYLCASSFGGAATNEKLFFGSGTQLSVL.

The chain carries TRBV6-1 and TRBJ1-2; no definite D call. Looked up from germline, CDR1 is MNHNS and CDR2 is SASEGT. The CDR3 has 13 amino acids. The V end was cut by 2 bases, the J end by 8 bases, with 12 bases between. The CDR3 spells CASSESGGFGYTF. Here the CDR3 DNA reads TGTGCCAGCAGTGAAAGCGGAGGGTTCGGCTACACCTTC.

The CDR3 DNA follows: TGCGCCAGCAGCTCCGGGACTAGCGGCTTTCAGACCCAGTACTTC. Translating it yields CASSSGTSGFQTQYF. The chain is built from TRBV5-1 and TRBJ2-5; TRBD2 aligns across 11 bases. The CDR3 is 15 residues long. The trim removed 3 bases at V and 6 bases at J, leaving 7 bases unmatched. Germline assignment: CDR1 SGHRS and CDR2 YFSETQ.

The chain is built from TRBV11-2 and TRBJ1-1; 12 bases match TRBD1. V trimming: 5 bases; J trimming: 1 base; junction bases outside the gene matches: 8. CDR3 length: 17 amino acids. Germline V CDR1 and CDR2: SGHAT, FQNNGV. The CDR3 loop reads CASSLRGQGAGNTEAFF. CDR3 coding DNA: TGTGCCAGCAGCCTTAGGGGACAGGGGGCAGGGAACACTGAAGCTTTCTTT.

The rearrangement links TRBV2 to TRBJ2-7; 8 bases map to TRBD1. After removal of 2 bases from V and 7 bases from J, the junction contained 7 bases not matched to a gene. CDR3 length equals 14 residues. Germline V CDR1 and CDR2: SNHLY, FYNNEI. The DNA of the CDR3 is TGTGCCAGCAGTGAATTATCAGGGGGCGCGGAGCAGTACTTC. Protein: CASSELSGGAEQYF.

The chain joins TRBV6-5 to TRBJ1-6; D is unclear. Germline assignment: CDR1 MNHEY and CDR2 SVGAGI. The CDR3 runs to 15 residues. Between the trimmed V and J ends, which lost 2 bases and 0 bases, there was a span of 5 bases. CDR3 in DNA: TGTGCCAGCAGTTACGAGAGCTCCTATAATTCACCCCTCCACTTT. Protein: CASSYESSYNSPLHF.

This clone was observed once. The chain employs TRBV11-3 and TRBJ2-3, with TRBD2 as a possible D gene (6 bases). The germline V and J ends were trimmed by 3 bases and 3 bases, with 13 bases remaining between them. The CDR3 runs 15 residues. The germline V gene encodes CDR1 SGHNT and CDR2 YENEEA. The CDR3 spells CASSLVTGGTDTQYF. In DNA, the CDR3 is TGTGCCAGCAGCTTGGTGACCGGAGGGACAGATACGCAGTATTTT.

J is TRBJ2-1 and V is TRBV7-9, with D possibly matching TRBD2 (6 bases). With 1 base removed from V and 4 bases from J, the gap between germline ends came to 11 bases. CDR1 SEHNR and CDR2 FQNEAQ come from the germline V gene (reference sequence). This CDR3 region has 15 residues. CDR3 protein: CASSLVGTVYNEQFF. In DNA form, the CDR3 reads TGTGCCAGCAGCTTAGTAGGGACTGTATACAATGAGCAGTTCTTC. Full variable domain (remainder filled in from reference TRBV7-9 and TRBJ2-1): DTGVSQNPRHKITKRGQNVTFRCDPISEHNRLYWYRQTLGQGPEFLTYFQNEAQLEKSRLLSDRFSAERPKGSFSTLEIQRTEQGDSAMYLCASSLVGTVYNEQFFGPGTRLTVL.

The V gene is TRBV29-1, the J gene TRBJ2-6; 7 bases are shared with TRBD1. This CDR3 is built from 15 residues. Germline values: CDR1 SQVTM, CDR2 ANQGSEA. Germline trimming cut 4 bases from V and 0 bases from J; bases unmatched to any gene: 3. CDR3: CSVGTGASGANVLTF. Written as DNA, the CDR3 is TGCAGCGTTGGGACAGGTGCCTCTGGGGCCAACGTCCTGACTTTC.